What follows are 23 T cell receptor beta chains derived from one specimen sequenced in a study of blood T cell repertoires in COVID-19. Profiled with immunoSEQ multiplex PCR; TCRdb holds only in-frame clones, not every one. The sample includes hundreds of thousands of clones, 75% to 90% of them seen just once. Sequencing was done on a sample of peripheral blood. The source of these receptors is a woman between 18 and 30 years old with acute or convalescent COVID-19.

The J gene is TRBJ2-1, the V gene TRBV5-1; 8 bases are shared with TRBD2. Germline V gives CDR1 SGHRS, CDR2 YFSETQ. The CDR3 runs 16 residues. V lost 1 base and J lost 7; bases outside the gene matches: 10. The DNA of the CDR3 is TGCGCCAGCAGCTTGACGGTCGCGGGGGGATGGAATGAGCAGTTCTTC. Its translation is CASSLTVAGGWNEQFF.

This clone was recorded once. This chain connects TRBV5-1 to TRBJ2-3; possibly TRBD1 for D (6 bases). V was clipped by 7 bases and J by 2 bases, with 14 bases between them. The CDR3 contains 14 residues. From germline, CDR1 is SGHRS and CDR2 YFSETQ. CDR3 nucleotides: TGCGCCAGCTCGGACAGCCCTAACACAGATACGCAGTATTTT. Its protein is CASSDSPNTDTQYF.

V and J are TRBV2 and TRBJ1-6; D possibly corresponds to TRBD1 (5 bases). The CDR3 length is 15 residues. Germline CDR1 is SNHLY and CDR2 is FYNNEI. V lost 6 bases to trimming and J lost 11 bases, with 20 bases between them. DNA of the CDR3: TGTGCCAGCAGGAATGGTAGGGGCAGCAATCCACCCCTCCACTTT. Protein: CASRNGRGSNPPLHF.

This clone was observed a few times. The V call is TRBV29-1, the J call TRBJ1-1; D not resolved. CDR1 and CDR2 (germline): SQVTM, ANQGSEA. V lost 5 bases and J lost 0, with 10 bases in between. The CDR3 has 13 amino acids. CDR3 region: CSVFSGLNTEAFF. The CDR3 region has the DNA TGCAGCGTTTTTTCAGGTCTGAACACTGAAGCTTTCTTT.

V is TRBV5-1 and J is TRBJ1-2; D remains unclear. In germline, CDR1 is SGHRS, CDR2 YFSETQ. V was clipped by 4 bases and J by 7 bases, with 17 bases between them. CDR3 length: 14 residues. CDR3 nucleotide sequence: TGCGCCAGCAGCCTAGCGCGAGGGTTGAGTGGCTACACCTTC. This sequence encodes CASSLARGLSGYTF.

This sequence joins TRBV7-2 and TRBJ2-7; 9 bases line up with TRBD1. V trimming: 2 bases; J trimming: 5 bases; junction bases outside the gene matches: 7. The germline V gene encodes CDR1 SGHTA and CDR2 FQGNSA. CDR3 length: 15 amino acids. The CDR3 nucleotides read TGTGCCAGCAGCTTACAACAGGGGGCGGTCCACGAGCAGTACTTC. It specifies CASSLQQGAVHEQYF.

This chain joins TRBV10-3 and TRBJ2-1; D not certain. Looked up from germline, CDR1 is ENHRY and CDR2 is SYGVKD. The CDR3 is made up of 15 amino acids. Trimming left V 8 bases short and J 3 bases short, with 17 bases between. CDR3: CAIRASRADYNEQFF. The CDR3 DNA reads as TGTGCCATCCGCGCCAGTCGCGCGGACTACAATGAGCAGTTCTTC.

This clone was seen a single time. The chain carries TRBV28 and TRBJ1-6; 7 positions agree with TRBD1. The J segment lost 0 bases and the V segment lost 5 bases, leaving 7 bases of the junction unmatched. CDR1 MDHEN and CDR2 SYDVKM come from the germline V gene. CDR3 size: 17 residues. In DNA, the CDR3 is TGTGCCAGCAGTCCGTGGACAGGCCGCTCCTATAATTCACCCCTCCACTTT. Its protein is CASSPWTGRSYNSPLHF.

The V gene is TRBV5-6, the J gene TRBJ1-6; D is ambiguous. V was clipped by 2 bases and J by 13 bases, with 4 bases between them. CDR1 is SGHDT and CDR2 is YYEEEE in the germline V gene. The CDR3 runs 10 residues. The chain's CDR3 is CASSFGPLHF. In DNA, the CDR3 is TGTGCCAGCAGCTTCGGTCCCCTCCACTTT.

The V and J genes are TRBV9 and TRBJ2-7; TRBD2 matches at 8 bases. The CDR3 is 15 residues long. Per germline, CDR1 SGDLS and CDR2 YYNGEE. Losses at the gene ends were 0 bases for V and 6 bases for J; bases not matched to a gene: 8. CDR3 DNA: TGTGCCAGCAGCGTAGTAGGAGCGGGGGAGGGCGAGCAGTACTTC. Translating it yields CASSVVGAGEGEQYF.

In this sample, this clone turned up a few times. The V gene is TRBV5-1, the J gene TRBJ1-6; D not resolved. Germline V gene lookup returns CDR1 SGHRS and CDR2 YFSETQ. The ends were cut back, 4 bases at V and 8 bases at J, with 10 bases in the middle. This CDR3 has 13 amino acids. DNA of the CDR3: TGCGCCAGCAGCCAGGCATTGGATTCACCCCTCCACTTT. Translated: CASSQALDSPLHF.

The CDR3 region is CASGLIRGRGVSPLHF. The CDR3 DNA is TGTGCTAGTGGTTTGATCAGGGGGCGAGGGGTTTCACCCCTCCACTTT. V is TRBV12-5 and J is TRBJ1-6; 8 nucleotides align to TRBD1. CDR1 LGHNT and CDR2 FRNRAP come from the germline V gene. The CDR3 sequence is 16 residues long. After removal of 2 bases from V and 9 bases from J, the junction contained 9 bases not matched to a gene.

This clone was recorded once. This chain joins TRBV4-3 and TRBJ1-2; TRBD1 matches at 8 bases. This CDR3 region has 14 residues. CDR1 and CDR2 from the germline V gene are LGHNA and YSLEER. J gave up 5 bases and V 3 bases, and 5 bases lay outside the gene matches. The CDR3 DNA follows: TGCGCCAGCAGCCATGGACAGGGTTCTTATGGCTACACCTTC. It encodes CASSHGQGSYGYTF.

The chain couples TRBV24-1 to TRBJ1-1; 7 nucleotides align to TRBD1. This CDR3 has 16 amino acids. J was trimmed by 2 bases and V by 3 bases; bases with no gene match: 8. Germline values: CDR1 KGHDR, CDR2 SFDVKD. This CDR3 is CATSDLYRGRNTEAFF. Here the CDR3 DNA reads TGTGCCACCAGTGATCTGTACAGGGGCCGTAACACTGAAGCTTTCTTT.

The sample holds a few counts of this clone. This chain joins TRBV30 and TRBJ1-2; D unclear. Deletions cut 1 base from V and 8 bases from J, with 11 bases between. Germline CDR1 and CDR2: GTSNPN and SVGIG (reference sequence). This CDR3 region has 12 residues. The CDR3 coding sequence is TGTGCCTGGAGTGAGGCCCTCGGGGGCTACACCTTC. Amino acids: CAWSEALGGYTF.

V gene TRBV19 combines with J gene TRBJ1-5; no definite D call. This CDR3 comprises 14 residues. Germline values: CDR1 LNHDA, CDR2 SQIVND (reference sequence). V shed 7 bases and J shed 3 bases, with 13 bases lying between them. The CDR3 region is CASTGLRFNQPQHF. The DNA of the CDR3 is TGTGCCAGTACAGGTCTAAGATTCAATCAGCCCCAGCATTTT.

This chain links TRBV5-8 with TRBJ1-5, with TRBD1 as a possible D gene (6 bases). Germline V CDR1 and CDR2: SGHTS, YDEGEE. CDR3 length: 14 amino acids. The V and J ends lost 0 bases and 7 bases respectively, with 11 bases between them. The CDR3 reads CASSLAWGQQPQHF. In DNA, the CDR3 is TGTGCCAGCAGCTTGGCTTGGGGGCAACAGCCCCAGCATTTT.

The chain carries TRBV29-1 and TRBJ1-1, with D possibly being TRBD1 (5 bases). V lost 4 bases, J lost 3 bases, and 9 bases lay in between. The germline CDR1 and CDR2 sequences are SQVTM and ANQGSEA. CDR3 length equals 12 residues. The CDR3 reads CSVVRVDTEAFF. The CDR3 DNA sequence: TGCAGCGTTGTCAGGGTAGACACTGAAGCTTTCTTT.

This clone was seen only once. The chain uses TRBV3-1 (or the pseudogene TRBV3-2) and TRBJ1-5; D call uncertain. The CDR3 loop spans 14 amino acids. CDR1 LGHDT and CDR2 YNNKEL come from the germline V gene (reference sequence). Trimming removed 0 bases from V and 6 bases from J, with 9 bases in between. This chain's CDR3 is CASSQDPVRQPQHF. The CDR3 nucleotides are TGTGCCAGCAGCCAAGATCCGGTCCGTCAGCCCCAGCATTTT.

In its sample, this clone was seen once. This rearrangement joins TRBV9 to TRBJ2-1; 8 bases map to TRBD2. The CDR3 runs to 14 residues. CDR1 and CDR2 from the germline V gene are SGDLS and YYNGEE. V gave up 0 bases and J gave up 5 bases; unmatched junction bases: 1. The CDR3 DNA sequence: TGTGCCAGCAGCGTAGTCGGGGGGGACAATGAGCAGTTCTTC. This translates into CASSVVGGDNEQFF.

This CDR3 is CAWSDMNTEAFF. CDR3 DNA sequence: TGTGCCTGGAGCGACATGAACACTGAAGCTTTCTTT. The genes are TRBV30 and TRBJ1-1; unclear D gene. V was clipped by 3 bases and J by 0 bases, with 5 bases between them. This CDR3 is 12 amino acids long. From germline, CDR1 is GTSNPN and CDR2 SVGIG (reference sequence).

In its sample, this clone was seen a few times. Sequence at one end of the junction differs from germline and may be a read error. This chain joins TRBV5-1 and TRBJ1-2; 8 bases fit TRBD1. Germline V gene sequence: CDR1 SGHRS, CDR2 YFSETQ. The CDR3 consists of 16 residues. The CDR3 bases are TGCGCCAGCAGTTTGGGTTGGACAGGGAATAACTATGGCTACACCTTC. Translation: CASSLGWTGNNYGYTF.

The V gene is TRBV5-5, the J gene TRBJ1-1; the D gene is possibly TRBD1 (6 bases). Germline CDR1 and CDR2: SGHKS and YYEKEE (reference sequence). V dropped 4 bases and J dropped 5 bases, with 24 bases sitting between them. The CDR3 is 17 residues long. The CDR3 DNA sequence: TGTGCCAGCAGCCTACCTGGAAGGGGGGGGCGTCGGACTGAAGCTTTCTTT. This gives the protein CASSLPGRGGRRTEAFF.